These 27 T cell receptor beta chains originate from one sample sequenced in a study of shared clonotypes between healthy human individuals. Data came from immunoSEQ multiplex PCR; TCRdb stores just in-frame clones and leaves some out. The sample records 2 million to 2.5 million clones, roughly 95% being singletons. Material for sequencing was naive CD4+ T cells sorted from blood. The subset is: CD45RA+ positively selected. These receptors all stem from a man younger than 35 in good health.

The rearrangement uses TRBV5-4 and TRBJ1-2, with D perhaps TRBD1 (5 bases). CDR1 and CDR2 (germline): SGHNT, YYREEE (reference sequence). This CDR3 has 13 amino acids. V dropped 9 bases and J dropped 4 bases, with 16 bases sitting between them. The CDR3 region is CAIPTGTSYGYTF. In DNA form, the CDR3 reads TGTGCCATTCCGACCGGGACGTCCTATGGCTACACCTTC.

The chain carries TRBV6-5 and TRBJ1-2; 7 bases map to TRBD1. This CDR3 comprises 15 residues. The V and J ends lost 4 bases and 5 bases, in that order; junction bases with no gene match: 10. Germline CDR1 is MNHEY and CDR2 is SVGAGI. The CDR3 sequence: CASSFHGQEVYGYTF. As DNA, the CDR3 is TGTGCCAGCAGTTTTCATGGACAGGAAGTTTATGGCTACACCTTC.

This clone was observed once. The V gene is TRBV4-1, the J gene TRBJ1-3; D remains unclear. V dropped 4 bases and J dropped 0 bases, with 13 bases sitting between them. The CDR3 totals 16 residues. Germline V lookup: CDR1 MGHRA, CDR2 YSYEKL. The CDR3 reads CASSPQTTSSGNTIYF. In nucleotides, the CDR3 is TGCGCCAGCAGCCCCCAAACCACTAGCTCTGGAAACACCATATATTTT.

The genes are TRBV28 and TRBJ1-1, with 8 bases aligning to TRBD1. Trimming removed 5 bases from V and 4 bases from J; junction bases left unmatched: 9. The CDR3 has 15 amino acids. Per the germline V gene, CDR1 is MDHEN and CDR2 is SYDVKM. The CDR3 spells CASSTQGQGITEAFF. The CDR3 region has the DNA TGTGCCAGCAGTACCCAAGGACAGGGAATCACTGAAGCTTTCTTT.

V is TRBV12-5 and J is TRBJ2-7, with D possibly being TRBD2 (6 bases). The CDR3 has 14 amino acids. Trimming left V 0 bases short and J 6 bases short, with 12 bases between. In germline, CDR1 is LGHNT, CDR2 FRNRAP. The CDR3 DNA follows: TGTGCTAGTGGTTTGGTTTCCTTTAGCGGCGAGCAGTACTTC. Protein product: CASGLVSFSGEQYF. The full variable domain, rest sourced from reference TRBV12-5 and TRBJ2-7, is DARVTQTPRHKVTEMGQEVTMRCQPILGHNTVFWYRQTMMQGLELLAYFRNRAPLDDSGMPKDRFSAEMPDATLATLKIQPSEPRDSAVYFCASGLVSFSGEQYFGPGTRLTVT.

This clone came up a few times. The rearrangement joins TRBV14 to TRBJ1-2; D unclear. The CDR3 extends over 13 amino acids. Trimming took off 4 bases at V and 7 bases at J, with 13 bases between the two ends. Per the germline V gene, CDR1 is SGHDN and CDR2 is FVKESK. The CDR3, as DNA: TGTGCCAGCAGCCTAGGTCCTGCGAGTGGCTACACCTTC. Residues: CASSLGPASGYTF.

Of note for this clone: The sample has other DNA sequences that encode this CDR3 too. The chain joins TRBV5-4 to TRBJ2-3; 10 positions match TRBD2. Germline V gene data show CDR1 as SGHNT and CDR2 as YYREEE (reference sequence). The CDR3 runs to 15 residues. The V and J ends lost 3 bases and 3 bases, in that order; junction bases with no gene match: 4. CDR3: CASSSPSGGTDTQYF. CDR3 nucleotides: TGTGCCAGCAGCTCGCCTAGCGGGGGTACAGATACGCAGTATTTT.

The chain combines TRBV27 with TRBJ2-5; 10 nucleotides align to TRBD2. The V gene end was trimmed by 4 bases and the J gene end by 4 bases; junction bases not matched to a gene: 6. Looked up from germline, CDR1 is MNHEY and CDR2 is SMNVEV (reference sequence). The CDR3 is made up of 15 amino acids. CDR3 amino acids: CASSSSGGAGETQYF. CDR3 DNA sequence: TGTGCCAGCAGTTCAAGCGGGGGGGCGGGAGAGACCCAGTACTTC.

The rearrangement links TRBV25-1 to TRBJ1-4; D not resolved. Deletions cut 4 bases from V and 5 bases from J, with 11 bases between. This CDR3 has 14 residues. Germline V gene sequence: CDR1 MGHDK, CDR2 SYGVNS. The CDR3, as DNA: TGTGCCAGCAGTGTAGGGCGAGTAAATGAAAAACTGTTTTTT. Protein product: CASSVGRVNEKLFF.

The V and J genes are TRBV7-9 and TRBJ2-5, with 12 bases fitting TRBD1. Per germline, CDR1 SEHNR and CDR2 FQNEAQ (reference sequence). V shed 5 bases, J shed 2 bases, and the junction held 6 bases outside the gene matches. The CDR3 loop spans 16 amino acids. Here the CDR3 reads CASSPKGQGAQETQYF. In DNA, the CDR3 is TGTGCCAGCAGCCCAAAGGGACAGGGGGCACAAGAGACCCAGTACTTC.

Remarks on this clone: This specimen includes other DNA sequences encoding the same CDR3. This chain joins TRBV7-2 and TRBJ2-1; 10 bases fit TRBD2. The CDR3 extends over 13 amino acids. CDR1 and CDR2 (germline): SGHTA, FQGNSA. V shed 6 bases, J shed 6 bases, and the junction held 2 bases outside the gene matches. CDR3 sequence (DNA): TGTGCCAGCAGTAGGACTAGCGGCAATGAGCAGTTCTTC. Translation: CASSRTSGNEQFF.

The rearrangement links TRBV6-1 to TRBJ1-2; the match to TRBD1 covers 7 bases. Germline assignment: CDR1 MNHNS and CDR2 SASEGT. Losses at the gene ends were 0 bases for V and 2 bases for J; bases not matched to a gene: 6. The CDR3 totals 16 residues. The CDR3 bases are TGTGCCAGCAGTGAAGCGAAGGGGGCGCAGAACTATGGCTACACCTTC. As protein: CASSEAKGAQNYGYTF.

This clone came up once. The chain is built from TRBV5-6 and TRBJ2-7, with D possibly matching TRBD1 (7 bases). The CDR3 has 15 residues. The germline V and J ends were trimmed by 4 bases and 7 bases, with 21 bases remaining between them. Germline CDR1 and CDR2: SGHDT and YYEEEE. The CDR3 here is CASSVPGQRVYEQYF. In DNA form, the CDR3 reads TGTGCCAGCAGCGTTCCGGGACAGCGGGTTTATGAGCAGTACTTC.

This clone has just one count. V and J are TRBV4-1 and TRBJ2-4; 10 bases match TRBD2. CDR1 and CDR2 (germline): MGHRA, YSYEKL. Trimming at V came to 3 bases and at J to 0 bases, leaving 5 bases not matched to a gene. The CDR3 runs to 17 residues. CDR3 amino acids: CASSQPLAGKAKNIQYF. The CDR3 DNA reads as TGCGCCAGCAGCCAGCCACTAGCGGGAAAAGCCAAAAACATTCAGTACTTC.

Of note for this clone: Different DNA sequences within this sample yield the same CDR3. V and J are TRBV11-2 and TRBJ1-3; no clear D. This CDR3 is built from 15 residues. CDR1 is SGHAT and CDR2 is FQNNGV in the germline V gene. V was pared by 3 bases and J by 0 bases, with 9 bases between. CDR3 sequence: CASSLGGFSGNTIYF. The CDR3 region has the DNA TGTGCCAGCAGCTTGGGCGGCTTCTCTGGAAACACCATATATTTT.

The chain carries TRBV6-5 and TRBJ1-1, with D uncertain. Trimming took off 3 bases at V and 6 bases at J, with 11 bases between the two ends. The V gene's germline CDR1 is MNHEY and CDR2 SVGAGI. The CDR3 loop spans 13 amino acids. CDR3 DNA sequence: TGTGCCAGCAGTTATTCCGACACCTCTGAAGCTTTCTTT. Protein sequence: CASSYSDTSEAFF.

In this sample, this clone turned up once. The J gene is TRBJ2-3, the V gene TRBV5-1; 11 positions match TRBD2. The junction had 10 bases not matched to a gene; V was cut back by 3 bases and J by 4 bases. The CDR3 contains 17 residues. Looked up from germline, CDR1 is SGHRS and CDR2 is YFSETQ. DNA of the CDR3: TGCGCCAGCAGCTCCCGCTATAGCGGGGGGGGCGCAGATACGCAGTATTTT. Translated: CASSSRYSGGGADTQYF.

V is TRBV14 and J is TRBJ2-7, with D possibly matching TRBD1 (6 bases). Trimming left V 4 bases short and J 6 bases short, with 16 bases between. Germline-derived CDR1 and CDR2 are SGHDN and FVKESK. The CDR3 is 14 amino acids. The CDR3 spells CASSRRDIRIEQYF. For the CDR3, the DNA is TGTGCCAGCAGCCGCCGGGACATTCGTATCGAGCAGTACTTC.

The chain recombines TRBV4-1 with TRBJ2-5, with D uncertain. V was shortened by 0 bases and J by 4 bases, with 18 bases between the two germline ends. Germline CDR1 is MGHRA and CDR2 is YSYEKL. The CDR3 spans 17 residues. The CDR3 loop is CASSQDLGVRGGETQYF. For the CDR3, the DNA is TGCGCCAGCAGCCAAGATCTTGGTGTGCGTGGTGGAGAGACCCAGTACTTC.

For the CDR3, the DNA is TGTGCCAGCAGTGATAGGGCCACAATCCCACAGTACTTC. This translates into CASSDRATIPQYF. This sequence joins TRBV2 and TRBJ2-7; D unresolved. The germline CDR1 and CDR2 sequences are SNHLY and FYNNEI. Trimming removed 3 bases at V and 10 bases at J, with 16 bases between. The CDR3 length is 13 residues.

A word on this clone: The sample carries other DNA sequences with the same CDR3. The chain has TRBV5-4 and TRBJ1-3; the D is unclear. Trimming shortened V by 1 base and J by 2 bases, and 7 bases separated the two germline ends. Germline CDR1 and CDR2: SGHNT and YYREEE (reference sequence). The length of the CDR3 is 14 residues. CDR3 loop: CASSLPGTGNTIYF. The CDR3 DNA is TGTGCCAGCAGCTTGCCCGGGACTGGAAACACCATATATTTT.

The chain combines TRBV2 with TRBJ1-1, with D uncertain. V was pared by 4 bases and J by 1 base, with 10 bases between. The V gene's germline CDR1 is SNHLY and CDR2 FYNNEI. The CDR3 has 14 amino acids. DNA of the CDR3: TGTGCCAGCAGTGTGTTCGGATCGAACACTGAAGCTTTCTTT. Translated, it gives CASSVFGSNTEAFF.

The J gene is TRBJ2-3, the V gene TRBV9; D may be TRBD2 (5 bases). Germline lookup yields CDR1 SGDLS and CDR2 YYNGEE. Trimming removed 4 bases at V and 1 base at J, with 16 bases between. CDR3 length: 16 amino acids. CDR3 sequence (DNA): TGTGCCAGCAGCCCCCTTGAGGGCCGGGGCACAGATACGCAGTATTTT. Residues: CASSPLEGRGTDTQYF.

For this clone: This CDR3 is also generated by other DNA sequences in the sample. V gene TRBV30 combines with J gene TRBJ1-5; D unclear. The CDR3 spans 14 residues. Germline values: CDR1 GTSNPN, CDR2 SVGIG (reference sequence). The V and J ends lost 2 bases and 2 bases respectively, with 10 bases between them. CDR3 protein: CAWSLGGGNQPQHF. The DNA for the CDR3 is TGTGCCTGGAGTTTAGGCGGAGGCAATCAGCCCCAGCATTTT.

A note on this clone: The sample contains more than one DNA sequence encoding this CDR3. The chain links TRBV6-5 to TRBJ2-7, with 7 bases matching TRBD2. Losses at the gene ends were 0 bases for V and 0 bases for J; bases not matched to a gene: 5. CDR1 and CDR2 from the germline V gene are MNHEY and SVGAGI. This CDR3 spans 16 amino acids. CDR3 nucleotides: TGTGCCAGCAGTTACTCGTCTAGCGGAAGCTCCTACGAGCAGTACTTC. Translated, it gives CASSYSSSGSSYEQYF.

V and J are TRBV5-1 and TRBJ2-6; D possibly matches TRBD1 or TRBD2 (5 bases each). Trimming removed 0 bases from V and 1 base from J, with 11 bases in between. This CDR3 is 17 amino acids long. Germline values: CDR1 SGHRS, CDR2 YFSETQ. As DNA, the CDR3 is TGCGCCAGCAGCTTGGCCCCTGGGACGTCTGGGGCCAACGTCCTGACTTTC. Its protein product is CASSLAPGTSGANVLTF.

CDR3 sequence (DNA): TGCGCCAGCAGCGCGGACGGTATAACAGATACGCAGTATTTT. As protein: CASSADGITDTQYF. The chain links TRBV5-1 to TRBJ2-3; no reliable D call. The CDR3 covers 14 residues. V dropped 4 bases and J dropped 3 bases, with 12 bases sitting between them. CDR1 is SGHRS, CDR2 YFSETQ, per germline.